These 27 T cell receptor beta chains came from one sample sequenced in a study of cytomegalovirus exposure and HLA in healthy donors. The PCR had 60 Vbeta and 13 Jbeta primers. Libraries were prepared by immunoSEQ multiplex PCR; TCRdb keeps only in-frame clonotypes and omits some of them. Found here are tens of thousands of clones, about four fifths of them singletons; the top ten hold about a tenth. Sequencing used PBMCs. These TCRs come from a human donor in good health.

The chain has TRBV9 and TRBJ2-1; 9 nucleotides line up with TRBD1. The CDR3 is 16 residues long. Germline V gives CDR1 SGDLS, CDR2 YYNGEE. Unmatched junction bases numbered 7, after V lost 0 bases and J lost 6 bases. CDR3 amino acids: CASSVEGQGGGNEQFF. CDR3 in DNA: TGTGCCAGCAGCGTAGAGGGACAGGGCGGGGGCAATGAGCAGTTCTTC.

This chain links TRBV7-6 with TRBJ2-7; TRBD2 matches 9 bases. This CDR3 has 15 amino acids. J lost 2 bases, V lost 4 bases, and 6 bases had no gene match. Germline V lookup: CDR1 SGHVS, CDR2 FNYEAQ. The chain's CDR3 is CASSSPRGRAYEQYF. The CDR3, as DNA: TGTGCCAGCAGCTCCCCGCGCGGGAGGGCCTACGAGCAGTACTTC.

The chain recombines TRBV14 with TRBJ2-7; 8 nucleotides line up with TRBD2. Germline trimming cut 4 bases from V and 6 bases from J; bases unmatched to any gene: 5. This CDR3 spans 13 amino acids. CDR1 is SGHDN, CDR2 FVKESK, per germline. The DNA of the CDR3 is TGTGCCAGCAGCCCCCGGGGGGGGCCCGAGCAGTACTTC. Protein sequence: CASSPRGGPEQYF.

The rearrangement joins TRBV29-1 to TRBJ2-1, with TRBD2 matching 7 bases. V was clipped by 1 base and J by 5 bases; unmatched bases: 8. Germline loops: CDR1 SQVTM, CDR2 ANQGSEA. This CDR3 is built from 15 residues. The CDR3 DNA reads as TGCAGCGTTGAAGGAGAGACTAGCTGGGACAATGAGCAGTTCTTC. This sequence encodes CSVEGETSWDNEQFF.

The chain carries TRBV19 and TRBJ1-1, with a weak D call TRBD1 (6 bases). V was cut by 6 bases and J by 1 base, with 12 bases left in between. The CDR3 loop spans 14 amino acids. Germline CDR1 LNHDA, CDR2 SQIVND (reference sequence). In DNA, the CDR3 is TGTGCCAGTAGGAACAGGGTCAGGAACACTGAAGCTTTCTTT. Amino acid sequence: CASRNRVRNTEAFF.

The chain links TRBV11-2 to TRBJ1-4; D is possibly TRBD1 (5 bases). V lost 2 bases, J lost 0 bases, and 10 bases lay in between. The germline CDR1 and CDR2 sequences are SGHAT and FQNNGV. The CDR3 spans 16 residues. The CDR3 DNA sequence: TGTGCCAGCAGCTTATTAGGAGGGGCAACTAATGAAAAACTGTTTTTT. Translated: CASSLLGGATNEKLFF.

The CDR3 region is CASSFTRVAGDPLQETQYF. The CDR3 DNA sequence: TGTGCCAGCAGCTTTACTAGAGTAGCGGGAGACCCTCTTCAGGAGACCCAGTACTTC. The chain couples TRBV7-2 to TRBJ2-5; TRBD2 matches at 9 bases. This CDR3 spans 19 amino acids. V dropped 3 bases and J dropped 5; count of bases not matched to a gene: 19. Germline CDR1 and CDR2: SGHTA and FQGNSA. Full variable domain (remainder filled in from reference TRBV7-2 and TRBJ2-5): GAGVSQSPSNKVTEKGKDVELRCDPISGHTALYWYRQSLGQGLEFLIYFQGNSAPDKSGLPSDRFSAERTGGSVSTLTIQRTQQEDSAVYLCASSFTRVAGDPLQETQYFGPGTRLLVL.

The V call is TRBV7-2, the J call TRBJ2-1; 8 bases agree with TRBD1. This CDR3 is 14 amino acids long. V lost 1 base to trimming and J lost 10 bases; unmatched junction nucleotides: 6. Germline V lookup: CDR1 SGHTA, CDR2 FQGNSA. This CDR3 reads CASSLGTGRPEQFF. The CDR3 region has the DNA TGTGCCAGCAGCTTAGGGACAGGGCGGCCCGAGCAGTTCTTC. Supplemented by reference TRBV7-2 and TRBJ2-1, the full variable domain reads GAGVSQSPSNKVTEKGKDVELRCDPISGHTALYWYRQSLGQGLEFLIYFQGNSAPDKSGLPSDRFSAERTGGSVSTLTIQRTQQEDSAVYLCASSLGTGRPEQFFGPGTRLTVL.

The J gene is TRBJ2-3, the V gene TRBV4-2, with 12 bases that match TRBD2. J was trimmed by 3 bases and V by 1 base; bases with no gene match: 8. There are 18 residues in the CDR3. Germline V gene data show CDR1 as LGHNA and CDR2 as YNFKEQ. CDR3 sequence: CASSQGASGGALTDTQYF. DNA for the CDR3: TGTGCCAGCAGCCAAGGGGCTAGCGGGGGGGCATTAACAGATACGCAGTATTTT.

This chain connects TRBV18 to TRBJ1-3, with 7 bases identical to TRBD1. V shed 3 bases, J shed 4 bases, and the junction held 18 bases outside the gene matches. The V gene's germline CDR1 is KGHSH and CDR2 LQKENI. The CDR3 totals 19 residues. CDR3 amino acids: CASSPRPGQERTPGNTIYF. CDR3 sequence (DNA): TGTGCCAGCTCACCTAGGCCCGGACAGGAGAGAACTCCCGGAAACACCATATATTTT.

The CDR3 DNA follows: TGTGCCAGCACCCTGAGCGGGAGCTCCTACGAGCAGTACTTC. Its protein is CASTLSGSSYEQYF. The chain is built from TRBV28 and TRBJ2-7; 8 bases are shared with TRBD2. Trimming cost V 7 bases and J 0 bases; bases outside gene matches: 5. Germline assignment: CDR1 MDHEN and CDR2 SYDVKM. CDR3 length: 14 amino acids.

In this sample, this clone turned up a few times. The chain has TRBV7-2 and TRBJ2-3; 9 nucleotides agree with TRBD2. The CDR3 length is 18 residues. V shed 1 base and J 4 bases; nucleotides not matched to a gene: 12. Germline CDR1 SGHTA, CDR2 FQGNSA. The CDR3 DNA is TGTGCCAGCAGCTTAGGTATGGCGCGGGGGGGCTCGGCAGATACGCAGTATTTT. Amino acid sequence: CASSLGMARGGSADTQYF.

The chain couples TRBV6-1 to TRBJ1-1; 8 bases agree with TRBD1. Germline assignment: CDR1 MNHNS and CDR2 SASEGT. V lost 4 bases, J lost 6 bases, and 7 bases stayed unmatched. The CDR3 length is 14 residues. Here the CDR3 DNA reads TGTGCCAGCAGTGGCCCTGGACAGGGCTCTGAAGCTTTCTTT. Protein product: CASSGPGQGSEAFF.

V and J are TRBV5-4 and TRBJ1-2; 10 bases agree with TRBD1. The germline V gene encodes CDR1 SGHNT and CDR2 YYREEE (reference sequence). The CDR3 is 15 amino acids. V shed 3 bases, J shed 5 bases, and the junction held 7 bases outside the gene matches. CDR3: CASSSGQGGAYGYTF. In DNA, the CDR3 is TGTGCCAGCAGCTCTGGACAGGGGGGCGCGTATGGCTACACCTTC.

The count of this clone is one. J is TRBJ2-7 and V is TRBV4-2; D is unresolved. V lost 1 base and J 0 bases, leaving 10 bases between the germline ends. Germline V CDR1 and CDR2: LGHNA, YNFKEQ. The CDR3 contains 15 residues. The CDR3 sequence is CASSQAGSNSYEQYF. CDR3 bases: TGTGCCAGCAGCCAAGCCGGTTCGAACTCCTACGAGCAGTACTTC.

V gene TRBV7-8 combines with J gene TRBJ2-5; D might be TRBD1 (7 bases). Germline V gene lookup returns CDR1 SGHVS and CDR2 FQNEAQ. The V end lost 7 bases, the J end lost 5 bases, and 11 bases lay between the germline ends. The CDR3 has 12 residues. CDR3 amino acids: CASMAGQETQYF. CDR3 coding DNA: TGTGCCAGCATGGCGGGACAGGAGACCCAGTACTTC.

This chain uses TRBV7-2 with TRBJ2-3; 7 nucleotides agree with TRBD2. The length of the CDR3 is 16 residues. The germline CDR1 and CDR2 sequences are SGHTA and FQGNSA. The trim removed 6 bases at V and 0 bases at J, leaving 9 bases unmatched. The CDR3 here is CASSLGRGGSTDTQYF. The CDR3 bases are TGTGCCAGCAGTCTAGGGAGGGGAGGTAGCACAGATACGCAGTATTTT.

J is TRBJ2-1 and V is TRBV9; 7 bases map to TRBD2. The CDR3 contains 18 residues. V shed 0 bases and J 10 bases; nucleotides not matched to a gene: 19. The germline CDR1 and CDR2 sequences are SGDLS and YYNGEE. The CDR3 nucleotides are TGTGCCAGCAGCGTAGATCAGGCGGGAGCTTTCCTGGGACGGGAGCAGTTCTTC. Translation: CASSVDQAGAFLGREQFF.

The V call is TRBV27, the J call TRBJ2-3; 10 bases agree with TRBD2. CDR3 length: 15 amino acids. The germline gives CDR1 MNHEY, CDR2 SMNVEV (reference sequence). With V trimmed by 8 bases and J by 2 bases, 7 bases remained unmatched. The CDR3 here is CASSLAGQYTDTQYF. The DNA for the CDR3 is TGTGCCAGCTCACTAGCGGGGCAGTACACAGATACGCAGTATTTT.

V and J are TRBV7-8 and TRBJ2-7; 7 bases are shared with TRBD2. The junction had 15 bases not matched to a gene; V was cut back by 7 bases and J by 6 bases. CDR3 length equals 15 residues. Per the germline V gene, CDR1 is SGHVS and CDR2 is FQNEAQ. Written as DNA, the CDR3 is TGTGCCAGCACCACCCCCGGGCGGGAGTCGGTCGAGCAGTACTTC. Translated: CASTTPGRESVEQYF. Looking up the rest from reference TRBV7-8 and TRBJ2-7 gives the full variable domain: GAGVSQSPRYKVAKRGQDVALRCDPISGHVSLFWYQQALGQGPEFLTYFQNEAQLDKSGLPSDRFFAERPEGSVSTLKIQRTQQEDSAVYLCASTTPGRESVEQYFGPGTRLTVT.

J is TRBJ2-1 and V is TRBV2; D not certain. CDR1 and CDR2 from the germline V gene are SNHLY and FYNNEI. V was clipped by 7 bases and J by 6 bases, with 10 bases between them. The CDR3 spans 12 residues. Here the CDR3 DNA reads TGTGCCAGCACCCCCCGGTCCAATGAGCAGTTCTTC. Translating gives CASTPRSNEQFF.

This clone appeared once. V and J are TRBV7-9 and TRBJ2-7; TRBD2 matches 10 bases. Germline values: CDR1 SEHNR, CDR2 FQNEAQ (reference sequence). V shed 4 bases, J shed 5 bases, and the junction held 8 bases outside the gene matches. The CDR3 has 15 amino acids. The CDR3 sequence: CASSSSLAGLDEQYF. The DNA of the CDR3 is TGTGCCAGCAGCTCGTCACTAGCGGGATTGGACGAGCAGTACTTC.

The V and J genes are TRBV4-1 and TRBJ2-5; 11 positions match TRBD2. J gave up 5 bases and V 2 bases, and 10 bases lay outside the gene matches. CDR3 length: 17 residues. The germline CDR1 and CDR2 sequences are MGHRA and YSYEKL. Written as DNA, the CDR3 is TGCGCCAGCAGCCAAATCAGCACTAGCGGGGGCACGGAGACCCAGTACTTC. Its protein is CASSQISTSGGTETQYF.

J is TRBJ2-1 and V is TRBV2; TRBD2 might be the D (6 bases). Germline values: CDR1 SNHLY, CDR2 FYNNEI. CDR3 length equals 15 residues. The V and J ends lost 3 bases and 9 bases respectively, with 18 bases between them. The CDR3 is CASSDPIGGVGEQFF. As DNA, the CDR3 is TGTGCCAGCAGTGATCCCATAGGAGGGGTGGGTGAGCAGTTCTTC.

J is TRBJ1-4 and V is TRBV7-2; the D gene is possibly TRBD1 (5 bases). CDR3 length equals 14 residues. Germline CDR1 SGHTA, CDR2 FQGNSA. V was pared by 1 base and J by 11 bases, with 14 bases between. CDR3 coding DNA: TGTGCCAGCAGCTTAGATTTGGGGCCGAGGAAACTGTTTTTT. The encoded protein is CASSLDLGPRKLFF.

This clone was counted only a few times. This chain joins TRBV7-2 and TRBJ2-3, with 9 nucleotides matching TRBD1. Looked up from germline, CDR1 is SGHTA and CDR2 is FQGNSA. The CDR3 has 13 residues. Unmatched junction bases numbered 1, after V lost 5 bases and J lost 4 bases. For the CDR3, the DNA is TGTGCCAGCAGCGACAGGGGGGCAGATACGCAGTATTTT. This sequence encodes CASSDRGADTQYF. The variable domain in full, with the rest retrieved from reference TRBV7-2 and TRBJ2-3, is GAGVSQSPSNKVTEKGKDVELRCDPISGHTALYWYRQSLGQGLEFLIYFQGNSAPDKSGLPSDRFSAERTGGSVSTLTIQRTQQEDSAVYLCASSDRGADTQYFGPGTRLTVL.

This clone was seen more than once but under ten times. This chain connects TRBV2 to TRBJ2-3, with D perhaps TRBD1 (6 bases). Looked up from germline, CDR1 is SNHLY and CDR2 is FYNNEI. Trimming cost V 6 bases and J 6 bases, with 13 bases left between them. This CDR3 region has 13 residues. The CDR3 spells CASRKGGSDTQYF. The CDR3 DNA follows: TGTGCCAGCAGGAAAGGGGGTTCGGATACGCAGTATTTT.